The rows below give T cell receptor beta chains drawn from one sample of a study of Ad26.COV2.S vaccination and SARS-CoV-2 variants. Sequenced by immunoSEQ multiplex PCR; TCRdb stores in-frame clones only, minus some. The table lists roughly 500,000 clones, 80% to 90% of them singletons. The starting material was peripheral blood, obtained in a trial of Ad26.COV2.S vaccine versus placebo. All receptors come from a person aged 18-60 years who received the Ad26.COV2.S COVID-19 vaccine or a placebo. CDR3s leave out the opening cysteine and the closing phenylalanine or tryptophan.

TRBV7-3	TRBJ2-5	ASSFGRGRETQY
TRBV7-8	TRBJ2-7	ASSLTAGGSYEQY
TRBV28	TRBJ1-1	ASRPGQQNTEAF
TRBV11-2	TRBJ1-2	ASSLVEQWNYGYT
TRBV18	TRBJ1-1	ASSSLGEAF
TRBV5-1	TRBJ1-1	ASSLAPLGLRNTEAF
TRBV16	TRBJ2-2	ASSQFRDRGSGELF
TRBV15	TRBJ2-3	ATRAGMGTDTQY
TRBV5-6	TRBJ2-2	ASSLRVRGRYTGELF
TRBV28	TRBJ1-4	ASSTGTGPNEKLF
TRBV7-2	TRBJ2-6	ASSSDSGANVLT
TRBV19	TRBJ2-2	ASRRTGQTGELF
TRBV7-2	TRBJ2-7	ASSPGGISSYEQY
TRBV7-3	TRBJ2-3	ASSLSSGGPEGDTQY
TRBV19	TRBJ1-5	ASSPWSRGWSNQPQH
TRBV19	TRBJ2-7	ASNPRAGTSYEQY
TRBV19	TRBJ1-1	ASRRSLISNTEAF
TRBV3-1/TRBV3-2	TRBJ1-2	ASSQDVPGYYGYT
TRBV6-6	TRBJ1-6	ASSPWGSPLH
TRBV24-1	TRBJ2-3	ATGSGGDTQY
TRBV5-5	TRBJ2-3	ASSLEMEVTQY
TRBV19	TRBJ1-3	ASSIRSGNTIY
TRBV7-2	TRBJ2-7	ASSLAGLGSGGAVQY
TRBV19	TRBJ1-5	ASSDRGYSNQPQH
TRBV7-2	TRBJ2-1	ASEIHVGWGGRTNEQF
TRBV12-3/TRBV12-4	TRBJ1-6	ASIAQGWPTLH
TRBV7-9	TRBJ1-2	ASSSPRGRNYGYT
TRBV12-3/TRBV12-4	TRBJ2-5	ASRTGSRETQY
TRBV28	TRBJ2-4	ASSTRSILAKNIQY
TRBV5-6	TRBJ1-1	ASSLRLGHKLNTEAF
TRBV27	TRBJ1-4	ASSPPSNEKLF
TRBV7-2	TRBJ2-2	ASSLSAGELF
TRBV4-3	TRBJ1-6	ASSQDQGTGDSPLH
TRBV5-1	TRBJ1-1	ASSPEAGFSTEAF
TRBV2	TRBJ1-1	ASKPELITEAF
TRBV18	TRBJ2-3	ASSPTATDTQY
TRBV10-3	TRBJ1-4	AINRGVNEKLF
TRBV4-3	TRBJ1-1	ASSRPVPGRQGPAF
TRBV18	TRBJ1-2	ASSPTGSDGYT
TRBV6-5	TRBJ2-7	ASSSVSSSYEQY
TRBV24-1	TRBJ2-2	ATTGTSPTGELF
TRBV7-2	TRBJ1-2	ASSRLRANYGYT
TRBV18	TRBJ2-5	ASSPRTGGQETQY
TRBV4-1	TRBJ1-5	ASSQSGSWAQPQH
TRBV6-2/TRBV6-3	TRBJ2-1	ASSYVDRSYNEQF
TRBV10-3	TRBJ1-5	AISSLNTLDQPQH
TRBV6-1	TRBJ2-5	ASSESTETQY
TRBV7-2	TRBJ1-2	ASSSDRGLLGYT
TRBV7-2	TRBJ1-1	ASSSSTGLGAF
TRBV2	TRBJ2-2	ASSVRAGTATGELF
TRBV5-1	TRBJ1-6	ASSLDGVSSYNSPLH
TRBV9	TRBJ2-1	ASSVHAPGGNEQF
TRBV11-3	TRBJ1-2	ASSLFYGTGPYNYGYT
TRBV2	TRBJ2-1	ASSVDRVNEQF
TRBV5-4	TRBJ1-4	ASSLDGGRTNEKLF
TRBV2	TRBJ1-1	ARRGVVRANTEAF
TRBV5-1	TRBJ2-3	ASSPASGADTQY
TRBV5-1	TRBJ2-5	ASSDDNQETQY
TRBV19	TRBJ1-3	ASSIVWVGGNTIY